A few counts support the clone carrying this T cell receptor (beta chain). Its antigen is unidentified. These data are taken from a study of stem cell transplantation in POMP-related autoinflammatory disease. Turning to the study itself: Impaired MHC class I-dependent CD8+ differentiation was hypothesized from defective thymoproteasomes. General observations from the study: Patients with PRAID showed a restricted number of unique TRB V-J gene pairings. Across all analyzed T-cell subsets, patients with PRAID tended toward reduced diversity and increased clonality.

Germline V gene data show CDR1 as LNHDA and CDR2 as SQIVND (reference sequence). There are 13 residues in the CDR3. V lost 6 bases to trimming and J lost 9 bases, with 15 bases between them. The table came from immunoSEQ multiplex PCR; TCRdb's copy has only in-frame clones and leaves some out. The data hold over a thousand clones, with around 80% observed a single time. V gene TRBV19 combines with J gene TRBJ1-5; TRBD1 might be the D (5 bases). The receptor was derived from a human donor in good health. The sequenced sample consisted of Tregs from PBMCs. CDR3 protein: CASSGTGGGPQHF. The CDR3 DNA is TGTGCCAGTAGCGGGACGGGCGGTGGGCCCCAGCATTTT. The full variable domain, rest sourced from reference TRBV19 and TRBJ1-5, is DGGITQSPKYLFRKEGQNVTLSCEQNLNHDAMYWYRQDPGQGLRLIYYSQIVNDFQKGDIAEGYSVSREKKESFPLTVTSAQKNPTAFYLCASSGTGGGPQHFGDGTRLSIL.